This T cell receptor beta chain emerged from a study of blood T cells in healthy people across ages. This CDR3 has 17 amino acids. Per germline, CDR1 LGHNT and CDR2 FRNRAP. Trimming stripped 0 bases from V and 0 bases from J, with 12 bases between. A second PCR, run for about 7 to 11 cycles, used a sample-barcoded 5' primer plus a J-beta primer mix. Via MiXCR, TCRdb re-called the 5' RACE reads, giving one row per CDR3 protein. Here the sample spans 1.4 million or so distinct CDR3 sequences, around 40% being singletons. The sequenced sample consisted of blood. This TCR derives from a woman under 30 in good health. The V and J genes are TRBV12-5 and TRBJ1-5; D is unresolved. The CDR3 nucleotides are TGTGCTAGTGGTTTGGTACTAGGAGGGCTTAGCAATCAGCCCCAGCATTTT. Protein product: CASGLVLGGLSNQPQHF.